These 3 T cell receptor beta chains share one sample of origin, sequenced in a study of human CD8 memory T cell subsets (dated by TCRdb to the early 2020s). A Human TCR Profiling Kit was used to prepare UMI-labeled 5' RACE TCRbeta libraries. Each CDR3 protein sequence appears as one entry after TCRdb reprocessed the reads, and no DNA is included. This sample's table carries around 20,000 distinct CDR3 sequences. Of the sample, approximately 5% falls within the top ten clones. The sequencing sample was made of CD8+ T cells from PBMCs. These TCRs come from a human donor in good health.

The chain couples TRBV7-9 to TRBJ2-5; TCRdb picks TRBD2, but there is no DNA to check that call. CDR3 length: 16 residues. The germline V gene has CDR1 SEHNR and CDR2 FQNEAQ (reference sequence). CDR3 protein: CASSRTSGDVRETQYF.

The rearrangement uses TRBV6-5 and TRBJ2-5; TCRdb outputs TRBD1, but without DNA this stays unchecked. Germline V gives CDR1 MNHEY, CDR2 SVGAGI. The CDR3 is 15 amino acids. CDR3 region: CASSYSMGTGETQYF.

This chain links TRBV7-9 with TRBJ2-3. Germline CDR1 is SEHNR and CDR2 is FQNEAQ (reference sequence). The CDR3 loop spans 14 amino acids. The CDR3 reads CASRAAGGTDTQYF.